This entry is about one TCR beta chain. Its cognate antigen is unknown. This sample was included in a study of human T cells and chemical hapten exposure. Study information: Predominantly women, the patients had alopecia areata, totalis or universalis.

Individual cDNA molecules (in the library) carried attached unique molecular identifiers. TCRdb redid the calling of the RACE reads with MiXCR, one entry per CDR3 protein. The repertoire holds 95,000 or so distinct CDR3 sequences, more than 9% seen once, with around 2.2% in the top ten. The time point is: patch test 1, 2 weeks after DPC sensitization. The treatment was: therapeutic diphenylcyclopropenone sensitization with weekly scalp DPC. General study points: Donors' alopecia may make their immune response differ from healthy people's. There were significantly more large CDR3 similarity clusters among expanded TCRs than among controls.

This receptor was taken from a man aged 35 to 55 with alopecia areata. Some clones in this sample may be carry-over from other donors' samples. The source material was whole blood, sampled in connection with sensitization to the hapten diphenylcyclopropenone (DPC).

The CDR3 DNA sequence: TGTGCCAGCAACCCTGGGGCCAATGAGCAGTTCTTC. Translated: CASNPGANEQFF. The V call is TRBV12-3 or TRBV12-4, the J call TRBJ2-1, with D perhaps matching TRBD1 (5 bases). The CDR3 covers 12 residues. The V end was cut by 7 bases, the J end by 6 bases, with 10 bases between.